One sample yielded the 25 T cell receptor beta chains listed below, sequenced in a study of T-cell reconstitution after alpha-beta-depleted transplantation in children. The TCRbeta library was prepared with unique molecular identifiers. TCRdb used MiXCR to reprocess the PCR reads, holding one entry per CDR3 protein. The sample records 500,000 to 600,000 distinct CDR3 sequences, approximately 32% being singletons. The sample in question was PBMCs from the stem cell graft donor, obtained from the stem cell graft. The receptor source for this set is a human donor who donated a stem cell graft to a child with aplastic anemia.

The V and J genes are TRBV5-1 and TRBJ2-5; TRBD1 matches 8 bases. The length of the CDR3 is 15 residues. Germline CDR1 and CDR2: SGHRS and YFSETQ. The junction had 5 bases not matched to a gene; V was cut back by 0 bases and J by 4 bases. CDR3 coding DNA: TGCGCCAGCAGCTTGGGACAGGGGTCCCCAGAGACCCAGTACTTC. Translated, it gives CASSLGQGSPETQYF.

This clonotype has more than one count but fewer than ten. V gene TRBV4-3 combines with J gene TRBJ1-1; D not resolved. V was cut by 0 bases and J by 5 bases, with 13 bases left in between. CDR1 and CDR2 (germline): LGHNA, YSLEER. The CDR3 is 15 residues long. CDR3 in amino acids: CASSQDSTGNTEAFF. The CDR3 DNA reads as TGCGCCAGCAGCCAAGATTCCACGGGGAATACTGAAGCTTTCTTT.

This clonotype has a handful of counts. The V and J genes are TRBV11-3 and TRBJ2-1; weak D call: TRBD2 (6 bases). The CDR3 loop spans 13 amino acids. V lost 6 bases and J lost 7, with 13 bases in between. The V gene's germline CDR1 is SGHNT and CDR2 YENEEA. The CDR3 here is CASSITGVNEQFF. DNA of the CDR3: TGTGCCAGCAGTATCACGGGGGTAAATGAGCAGTTCTTC. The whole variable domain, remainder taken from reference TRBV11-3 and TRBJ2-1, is EAGVVQSPRYKIIEKKQPVAFWCNPISGHNTLYWYLQNLGQGPELLIRYENEEAVDDSQLPKDRFSAERLKGVDSTLKIQPAELGDSAVYLCASSITGVNEQFFGPGTRLTVL.

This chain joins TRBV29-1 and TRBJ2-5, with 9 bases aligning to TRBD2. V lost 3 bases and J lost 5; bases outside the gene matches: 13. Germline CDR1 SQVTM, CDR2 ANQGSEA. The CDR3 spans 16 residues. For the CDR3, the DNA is TGCAGCGTTGAGGGTGTGGTAGCGGGAGTTTGGGAGACCCAGTACTTC. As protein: CSVEGVVAGVWETQYF.

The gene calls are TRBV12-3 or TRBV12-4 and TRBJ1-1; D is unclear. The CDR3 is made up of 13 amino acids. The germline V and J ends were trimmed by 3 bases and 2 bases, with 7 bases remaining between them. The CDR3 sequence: CASSFAVNTEAFF. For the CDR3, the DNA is TGTGCCAGCAGTTTCGCGGTTAACACTGAAGCTTTCTTT.

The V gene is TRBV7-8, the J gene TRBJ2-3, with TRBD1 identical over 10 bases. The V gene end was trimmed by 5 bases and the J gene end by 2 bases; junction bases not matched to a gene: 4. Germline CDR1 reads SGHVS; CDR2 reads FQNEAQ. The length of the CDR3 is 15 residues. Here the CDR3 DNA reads TGTGCCAGCAGCATGGACAGGGGGGACACAGATACGCAGTATTTT. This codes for CASSMDRGDTDTQYF.

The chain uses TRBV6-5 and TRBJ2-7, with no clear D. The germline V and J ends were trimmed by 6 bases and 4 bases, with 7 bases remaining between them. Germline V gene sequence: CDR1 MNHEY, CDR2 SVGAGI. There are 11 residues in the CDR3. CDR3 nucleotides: TGTGCCAGCAGGTTTGCGTACGAGCAGTACTTC. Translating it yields CASRFAYEQYF.

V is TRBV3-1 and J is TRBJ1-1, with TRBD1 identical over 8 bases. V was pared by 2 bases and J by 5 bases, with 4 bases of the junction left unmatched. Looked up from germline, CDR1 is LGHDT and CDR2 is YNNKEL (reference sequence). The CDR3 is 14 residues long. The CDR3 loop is CASSQTQGATEAFF. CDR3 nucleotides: TGTGCCAGCAGCCAAACGCAGGGGGCAACTGAAGCTTTCTTT.

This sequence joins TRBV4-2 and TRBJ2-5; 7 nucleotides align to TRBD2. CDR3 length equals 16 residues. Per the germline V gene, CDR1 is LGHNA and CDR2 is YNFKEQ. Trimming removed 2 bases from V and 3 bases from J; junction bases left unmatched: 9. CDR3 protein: CASSQQLANAEETQYF. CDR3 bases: TGTGCCAGCAGCCAACAACTAGCGAACGCGGAAGAGACCCAGTACTTC.

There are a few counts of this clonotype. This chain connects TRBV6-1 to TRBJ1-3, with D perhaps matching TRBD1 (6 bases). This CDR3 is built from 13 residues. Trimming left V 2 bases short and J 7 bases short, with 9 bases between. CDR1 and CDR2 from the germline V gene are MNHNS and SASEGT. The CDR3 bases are TGTGCCAGCAGTGAATGGAGGGGGAACACCATATATTTT. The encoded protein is CASSEWRGNTIYF.

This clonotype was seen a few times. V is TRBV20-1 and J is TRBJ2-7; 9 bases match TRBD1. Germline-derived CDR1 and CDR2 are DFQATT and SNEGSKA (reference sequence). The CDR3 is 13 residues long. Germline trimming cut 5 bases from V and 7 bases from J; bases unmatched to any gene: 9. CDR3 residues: CSAAGQGREEQYV. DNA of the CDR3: TGCAGTGCTGCTGGACAGGGGAGGGAGGAGCAGTACGTC.

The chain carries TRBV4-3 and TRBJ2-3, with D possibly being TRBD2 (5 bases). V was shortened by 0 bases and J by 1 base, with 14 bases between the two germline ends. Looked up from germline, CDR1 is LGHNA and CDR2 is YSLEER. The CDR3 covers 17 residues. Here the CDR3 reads CASSQDLLLGGTDTQYF. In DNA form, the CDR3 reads TGCGCCAGCAGCCAAGATTTGCTCCTCGGGGGCACAGATACGCAGTATTTT.

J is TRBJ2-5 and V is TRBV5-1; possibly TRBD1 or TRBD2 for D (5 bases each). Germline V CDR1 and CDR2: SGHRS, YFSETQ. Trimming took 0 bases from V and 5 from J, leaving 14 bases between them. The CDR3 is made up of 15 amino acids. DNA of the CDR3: TGCGCCAGCAGCTTGGCTGGGGGATTGGGCGAGACCCAGTACTTC. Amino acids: CASSLAGGLGETQYF.

The CDR3 loop is CASSQSYQAVGTYEQYV. The CDR3 DNA follows: TGCGCCAGCAGTCAATCGTACCAGGCCGTAGGCACCTACGAGCAGTACGTC. This chain uses TRBV23-1 with TRBJ2-7, with D unclear. TRBV23-1 is designated an ORF whose function remains uncertain. The V end was cut by 0 bases, the J end by 2 bases, with 17 bases between. CDR3 size: 17 residues.

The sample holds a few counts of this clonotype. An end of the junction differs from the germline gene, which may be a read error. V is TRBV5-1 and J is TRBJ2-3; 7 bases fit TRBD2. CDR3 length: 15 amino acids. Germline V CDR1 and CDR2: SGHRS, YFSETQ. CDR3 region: CASTLGGGRTDTQYF. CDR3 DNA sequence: TGCGCCAGCACCTTGGGGGGGGGACGGACAGATACGCAGTATTTT.

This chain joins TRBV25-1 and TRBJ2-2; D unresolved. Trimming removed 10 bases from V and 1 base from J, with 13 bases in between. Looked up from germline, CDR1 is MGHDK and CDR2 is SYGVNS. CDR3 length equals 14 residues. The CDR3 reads CATERTRNTGELFF. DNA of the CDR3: TGTGCCACTGAAAGGACGAGGAACACCGGGGAGCTGTTTTTT.

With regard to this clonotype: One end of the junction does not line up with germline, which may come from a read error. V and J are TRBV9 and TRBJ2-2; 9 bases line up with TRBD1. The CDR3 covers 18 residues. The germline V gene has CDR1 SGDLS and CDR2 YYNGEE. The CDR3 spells CASSGGSTGGLNAGELFF. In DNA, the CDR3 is TGTGCCAGCAGCGGAGGGAGTACAGGGGGCTTGAACGCCGGGGAGCTGTTTTTT. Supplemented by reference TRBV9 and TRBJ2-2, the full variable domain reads DSGVTQTPKHLITATGQRVTLRCSPRSGDLSVYWYQQSLDQGLQFLIQYYNGEERAKGNILERFSAQQFPDLHSELNLSSLELGDSALYFCASSGGSTGGLNAGELFFGEGSRLTVL.

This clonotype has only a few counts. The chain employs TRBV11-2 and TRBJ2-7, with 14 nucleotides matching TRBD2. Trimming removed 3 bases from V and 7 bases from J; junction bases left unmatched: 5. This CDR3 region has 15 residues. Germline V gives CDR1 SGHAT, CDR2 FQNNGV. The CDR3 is CASSLGLAGDGEQYF. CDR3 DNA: TGTGCCAGCAGCTTGGGACTAGCGGGAGACGGAGAGCAGTACTTC.

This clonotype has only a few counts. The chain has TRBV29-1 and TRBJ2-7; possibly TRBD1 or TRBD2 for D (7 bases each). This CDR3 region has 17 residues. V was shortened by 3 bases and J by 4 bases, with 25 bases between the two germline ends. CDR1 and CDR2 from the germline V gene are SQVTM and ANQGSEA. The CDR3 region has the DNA TGCAGCGTTGATGGGTTTTCATGGGGGACAGCGGGATACGAGCAGTACTTC. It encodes CSVDGFSWGTAGYEQYF.

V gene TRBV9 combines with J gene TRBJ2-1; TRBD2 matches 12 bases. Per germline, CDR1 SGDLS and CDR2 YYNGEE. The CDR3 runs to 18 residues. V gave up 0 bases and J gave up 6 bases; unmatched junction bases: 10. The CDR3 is CASSVGASGRAVGNEQFF. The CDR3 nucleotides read TGTGCCAGCAGCGTAGGGGCTAGCGGGAGGGCGGTCGGCAATGAGCAGTTCTTC. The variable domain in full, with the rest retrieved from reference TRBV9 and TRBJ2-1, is DSGVTQTPKHLITATGQRVTLRCSPRSGDLSVYWYQQSLDQGLQFLIQYYNGEERAKGNILERFSAQQFPDLHSELNLSSLELGDSALYFCASSVGASGRAVGNEQFFGPGTRLTVL.

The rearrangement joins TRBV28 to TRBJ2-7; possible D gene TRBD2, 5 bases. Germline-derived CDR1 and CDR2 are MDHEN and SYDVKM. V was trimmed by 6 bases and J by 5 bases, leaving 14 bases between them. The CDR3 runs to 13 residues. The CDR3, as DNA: TGTGCCAGCAGGCTACTAGTTTACGACGAGCAGTACTTC. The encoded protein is CASRLLVYDEQYF.

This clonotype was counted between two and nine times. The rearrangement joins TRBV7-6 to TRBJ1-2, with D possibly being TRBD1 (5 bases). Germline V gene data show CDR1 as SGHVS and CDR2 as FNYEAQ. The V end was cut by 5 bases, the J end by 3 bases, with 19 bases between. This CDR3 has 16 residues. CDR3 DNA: TGTGCCAGCAGCCTGTCGGCCAGGGTCGACGACTATGGCTACACCTTC. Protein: CASSLSARVDDYGYTF.

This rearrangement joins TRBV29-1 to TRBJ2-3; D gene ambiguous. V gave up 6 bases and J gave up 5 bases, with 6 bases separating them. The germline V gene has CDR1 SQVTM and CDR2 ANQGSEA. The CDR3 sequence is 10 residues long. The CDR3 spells CSVSRDTQYF. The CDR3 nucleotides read TGCAGCGTGAGCCGAGATACGCAGTATTTT.

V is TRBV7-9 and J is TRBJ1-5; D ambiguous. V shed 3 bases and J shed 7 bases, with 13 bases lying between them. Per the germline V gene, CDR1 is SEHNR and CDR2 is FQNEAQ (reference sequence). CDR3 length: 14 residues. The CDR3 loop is CASSLSAVGQPQHF. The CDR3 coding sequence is TGTGCCAGCAGCTTGAGCGCGGTCGGACAGCCCCAGCATTTT. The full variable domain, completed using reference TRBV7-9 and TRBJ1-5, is DTGVSQNPRHKITKRGQNVTFRCDPISEHNRLYWYRQTLGQGPEFLTYFQNEAQLEKSRLLSDRFSAERPKGSFSTLEIQRTEQGDSAMYLCASSLSAVGQPQHFGDGTRLSIL.

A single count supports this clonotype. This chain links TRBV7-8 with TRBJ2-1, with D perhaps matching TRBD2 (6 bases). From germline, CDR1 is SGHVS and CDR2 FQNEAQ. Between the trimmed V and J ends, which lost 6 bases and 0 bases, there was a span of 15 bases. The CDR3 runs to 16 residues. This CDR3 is CASRTGVGSSYNEQFF. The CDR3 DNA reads TGTGCCAGCAGGACGGGTGTCGGGAGCTCCTACAATGAGCAGTTCTTC.